Listed below are T cell receptor beta chains from one sample, sequenced in a study of blood T cell repertoires in COVID-19. Sequencing was performed with immunoSEQ multiplex PCR; in TCRdb, only in-frame clones are kept and a portion is missing. The sample has about 380,000 clones; around nine tenths are singletons. The sample consisted of PBMCs or T cells enriched from blood (not recorded which). These receptors were taken from a woman aged 18-35 years who had recovered from COVID-19. CDR3s include the opening cysteine and the closing phenylalanine or tryptophan.

>TRBV18
CASSRTSGGIQETQYF
>TRBV6-5
CASKRERNSPLHF
>TRBV2
CASKPTGESYGYTF
>TRBV6-6
CASTKDVGQEVYTF
>TRBV4-1
CASSQSGTGYRNTEAFF
>TRBV7-9
CASSLDRGNTEAFF
>TRBV12-5
CASGLVQYRGLGYTF
>TRBV11-2
CASSYPTGGRGNTIYF
>TRBV7-3
CASRAGGSYNEQFF
>TRBV7-8
CASSSRTGNTGELFF
>TRBV7-3
CASSLKGGGGEAFF
>TRBV6-5
CASSYGRNEQFF
>TRBV28
CASSSGSTNEKLFF
>TRBV20-1
CSAQQNTEAFF
>TRBV30
CAWDSGHIGYTF
>TRBV19
CASSTTGGPYNEQFF
>TRBV6-6
CASSYTQGAMEGYTF
>TRBV4-2
CASSPSRDRVTPLHF
>TRBV5-1
CASSFLLRGQTETQYF
>TRBV5-6
CASSFIRSNEKLFF
>TRBV2
CASSDLTGPAEAFF
>TRBV18
CASSPGGNYGYTF
>TRBV9
CASSTDSNTEAFF
>TRBV7-3
CASSPTLAGFNEQFF
>TRBV28
CASSSGLLGNTIYF
>TRBV27
CASSLYPTPNNEQFF
>TRBV18
CASSPSLPSDSYEQYF
>TRBV16
CASSYTGINEKLFF
>TRBV4-3
CASSPSLKNTIYF
>TRBV4-3
CASSQDLQGNTEAFF
>TRBV6-4
CASKRDSSSYEQYF
>TRBV10-3
CAISSNLAGGISNTGELFF
>TRBV7-2
CASSSGLNQPQHF
>TRBV9
CASSLRTSGGAETQYF
>TRBV11-3
CASSRTGTGYYEQYF
>TRBV9
CASSLSLRSGANVLTF
>TRBV4-1
CASSPTWTRKTDTQYF
>TRBV4-3
CASSQRVSDSPLHF
>TRBV28
CASSLVAQPQHF
>TRBV2
CASSSGEGYQPQHF
>TRBV5-1
CASSLGAGGETQYF
>TRBV9
CASSEGQGPSYNEQFF
>TRBV19
CASSLGLAGGPPNVLTF
>TRBV28
CASSADRVGGADYEQYF
>TRBV7-2
CASSSGQGPQETQYF
>TRBV2
CASSRGTYEQYF
>TRBV28
CASFAGLGLWTEAFF
>TRBV4-1
CASSQTGREAFF
>TRBV9
CASSTYWGLDTGELFF
>TRBV27
CASSLRQGATEQYF
>TRBV4-3
CASSQSSLSTGANVLTF
>TRBV10-3
CAISESNSGQWYQETQYF
>TRBV7-3
CASSRSGGSLDEQFF
>TRBV30
CAWSKVGTAGNTQYF